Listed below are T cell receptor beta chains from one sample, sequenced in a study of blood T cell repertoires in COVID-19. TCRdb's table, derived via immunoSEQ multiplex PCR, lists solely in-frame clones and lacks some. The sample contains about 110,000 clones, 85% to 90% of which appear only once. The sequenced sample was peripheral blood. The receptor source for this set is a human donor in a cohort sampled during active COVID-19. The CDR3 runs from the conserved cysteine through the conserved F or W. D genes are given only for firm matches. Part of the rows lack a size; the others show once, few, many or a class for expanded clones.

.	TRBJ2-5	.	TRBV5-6	CASSLAALGEETQYF	TGTGCCAGCAGCTTGGCCGCCCTTGGAGAAGAGACCCAGTACTTC
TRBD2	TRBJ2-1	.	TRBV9	CASSGLAGGGEQFF	TGTGCCAGCAGTGGACTAGCGGGGGGCGGTGAGCAGTTCTTC
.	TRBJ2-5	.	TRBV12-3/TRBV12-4	CASSPDSGTQYF	TGTGCCAGCAGTCCGGACAGTGGGACCCAGTACTTC
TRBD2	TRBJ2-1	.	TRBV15	CATSRDVLREGNEQFF	TGTGCCACCAGCAGAGACGTGTTGCGGGAGGGCAATGAGCAGTTCTTC
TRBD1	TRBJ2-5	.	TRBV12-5	CASGSPRDRVGETQYF	TGTGCTAGTGGTTCCCCCCGGGACAGGGTTGGAGAGACCCAGTACTTC
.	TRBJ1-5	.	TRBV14	CASSHLRGLGNQPQHF	TGTGCCAGCAGCCATCTCAGGGGTCTCGGCAATCAGCCCCAGCATTTT
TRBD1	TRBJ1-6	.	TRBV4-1	CASSPRWTGESPLHF	TGCGCCAGCAGCCCCCGTTGGACAGGGGAGTCACCCCTCCACTTT
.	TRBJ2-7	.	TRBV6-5	CASRVSRDTTYEQYF	TGTGCCAGCAGGGTCTCCCGGGATACCACCTACGAGCAGTACTTC
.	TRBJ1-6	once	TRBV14	CASSQEAPGLGNSYNSPLHF	TGTGCCAGCAGCCAAGAGGCCCCGGGGTTGGGGAACTCCTATAATTCACCCCTCCACTTT
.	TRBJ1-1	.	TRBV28	CASSLSYRVEAFF	TGTGCCAGCAGTTTGAGTTATCGCGTTGAAGCTTTCTTT
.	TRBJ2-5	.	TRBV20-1	CSASLGGLYQETQYF	TGCAGTGCTAGTCTCGGGGGATTGTACCAAGAGACCCAGTACTTC
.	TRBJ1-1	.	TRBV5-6	CASSSRGGNTEAFF	TGTGCCAGCAGCTCCAGGGGCGGGAACACTGAAGCTTTCTTT
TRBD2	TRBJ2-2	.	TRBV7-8	CASSLLARGAANTGELFF	TGTGCCAGCAGCTTATTAGCGCGGGGGGCCGCGAACACCGGGGAGCTGTTTTTT
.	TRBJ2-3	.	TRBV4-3	CASSQGVASVSDTQYF	TGCGCCAGCAGCCAAGGCGTTGCTAGCGTATCAGATACGCAGTATTTT
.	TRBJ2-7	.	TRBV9	CASSVDLGLTYEQYF	TGTGCCAGCAGCGTAGATCTGGGCTTAACCTACGAGCAGTACTTC
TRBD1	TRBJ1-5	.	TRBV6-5	CASSYNRGPDQPQHF	TGTGCCAGCAGTTACAACAGGGGCCCGGATCAGCCCCAGCATTTT
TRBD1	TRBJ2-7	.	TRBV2	CASSGDRGRDEQYF	TGTGCCAGCAGTGGGGACAGGGGGCGCGACGAGCAGTACTTC
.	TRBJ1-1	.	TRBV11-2	CASSSTTGLLNTEAFF	TGTGCCAGCAGCTCCACCACGGGACTCCTCAACACTGAAGCTTTCTTT
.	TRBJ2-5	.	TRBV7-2	CASSLRGRVTYREETQYF	TGTGCCAGCAGCTTAAGGGGCAGGGTCACCTACAGGGAAGAGACCCAGTACTTC
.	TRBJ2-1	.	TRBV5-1	CASSPGYNEQFF	TGCGCCAGCAGCCCAGGGTACAATGAGCAGTTCTTC
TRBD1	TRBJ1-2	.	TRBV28	CASRNTGGGYTF	TGTGCCAGCCGTAACACAGGGGGTGGCTACACCTTC
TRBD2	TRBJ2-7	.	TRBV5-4	CASSLDPSGSGAYEQYF	TGTGCCAGCAGCTTGGATCCTAGCGGGAGTGGGGCCTACGAGCAGTACTTC
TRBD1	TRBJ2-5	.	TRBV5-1	CASSPAPQGAGETQYF	TGCGCCAGCAGCCCAGCCCCTCAGGGGGCGGGGGAGACCCAGTACTTC
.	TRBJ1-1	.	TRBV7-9	CASSSLLGQGMVAEAFF	TGTGCCAGCAGCTCCCTTCTCGGGCAGGGGATGGTAGCTGAAGCTTTCTTT
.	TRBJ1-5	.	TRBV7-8	CASSLAQGDSPPQHF	TGTGCCAGCAGCTTAGCGCAGGGTGATAGTCCGCCCCAGCATTTT
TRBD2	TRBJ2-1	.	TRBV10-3	CATQGLAGHRSYNEQFF	TGTGCCACCCAGGGACTAGCGGGACATCGCTCCTACAATGAGCAGTTCTTC
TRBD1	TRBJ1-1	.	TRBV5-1	CASSQRTGGTEAFF	TGCGCCAGCAGCCAACGGACAGGGGGCACTGAAGCTTTCTTT
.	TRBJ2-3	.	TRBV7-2	CASSPGSTDTQYF	TGTGCCAGCAGCCCGGGGAGCACAGATACGCAGTATTTT
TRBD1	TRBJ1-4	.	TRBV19	CASRRDRTNEKLFF	TGTGCCAGTAGAAGGGACAGGACTAATGAAAAACTGTTTTTT
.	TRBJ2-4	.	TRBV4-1	CASGTSHIQYF	TGCGCCAGCGGCACCTCTCACATTCAGTACTTC
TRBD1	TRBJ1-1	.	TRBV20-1	CSAGQGAWAFF	TGCAGTGCTGGACAGGGGGCGTGGGCTTTCTTT
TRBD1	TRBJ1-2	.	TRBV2	CAKRLSDRVGYTF	TGTGCCAAAAGATTATCCGACAGGGTAGGCTACACCTTC
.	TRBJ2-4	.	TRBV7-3	CASSGTGQNIQYF	TGTGCCAGCAGCGGGACTGGGCAAAACATTCAGTACTTC
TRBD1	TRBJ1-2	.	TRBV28	CASSSGQGYGYTF	TGTGCCAGCAGTAGCGGACAGGGTTATGGCTACACCTTC
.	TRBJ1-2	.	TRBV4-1	CASSQDRESYGYTF	TGCGCCAGCAGCCAAGATCGCGAGAGCTATGGCTACACCTTC
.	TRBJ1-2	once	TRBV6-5	CASRGAPDSYGYTF	TGTGCCAGCAGGGGGGCACCGGACTCGTATGGCTACACCTTC
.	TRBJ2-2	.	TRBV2	CASRTLIGGSGELFF	TGTGCCAGCCGAACCTTAATTGGAGGGTCCGGGGAGCTGTTTTTT
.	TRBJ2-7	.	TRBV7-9	CASSLAGTDSYEQYF	TGTGCCAGCAGCTTAGCGGGCACGGACTCCTACGAGCAGTACTTC
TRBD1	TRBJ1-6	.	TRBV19	CASSIGTGSNSPLHF	TGTGCCAGTAGTATTGGGACAGGGTCTAATTCACCCCTCCACTTT
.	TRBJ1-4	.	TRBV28	CASNKKTGGWGLNEKLFF	TGTGCCAGCAATAAAAAGACAGGAGGATGGGGGTTGAATGAAAAACTGTTTTTT
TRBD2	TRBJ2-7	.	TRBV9	CASSPLGGYYEQYF	TGTGCCAGCAGCCCCTTGGGAGGGTACTACGAGCAGTACTTC